The sequence of this TCR beta chain was determined in a study of beta chain features in type 1 diabetes. Details on this clone: Antigen unknown.

CDR1 SGHTA and CDR2 FQGNSA come from the germline V gene. Between the trimmed V and J ends, which lost 4 bases and 0 bases, there was a span of 9 bases. The CDR3 length is 14 residues. Regarding the study as a whole: A moderate, significant TCRB CDR3 shortening appeared in type 1 diabetes across four CD4+ subsets. Although PCR might favor shorter templates, it would do so equally in patients and controls.

Investigators reverse transcribed all isolated RNA, so they sequenced expressed TCRB transcripts. Data came from immunoSEQ multiplex PCR; TCRdb stores just in-frame clones and leaves some out. The data contain hundreds of thousands of clones, about 14% of them singletons. The sample taken for sequencing was naive CD4+ T cells from blood. This sequence was found in a man younger than 35 with type 1 diabetes. The chain combines TRBV7-2 with TRBJ1-1; the D is unclear. CDR3 in amino acids: CASSSYQLNTEAFF. The DNA for the CDR3 is TGTGCCAGCAGCTCATACCAGTTGAACACTGAAGCTTTCTTT. The variable domain in full, with the rest retrieved from reference TRBV7-2 and TRBJ1-1, is GAGVSQSPSNKVTEKGKDVELRCDPISGHTALYWYRQSLGQGLEFLIYFQGNSAPDKSGLPSDRFSAERTGGSVSTLTIQRTQQEDSAVYLCASSSYQLNTEAFFGQGTRLTVV.